A single TCR beta chain is shown here with its context. Its cognate antigen is unknown. The identical CDR3 is also encoded by other nucleotide sequences in the sample. Naive-designated CD8 cells lacked CD45RO, were positively enriched for CCR7, and omitted terminally differentiated effector memory CD45RA+ cells. This entry comes from a study of shared clonotypes between healthy human individuals. Study-level results: Naive CD4 clonotypes overlapped across a few donors at 4.5% to 5.5%. Generation of non-shared clonotypes was less probable than generation of clonotypes shared by all four donors.

Here immunoSEQ multiplex PCR was the method, and the copy in TCRdb shows in-frame clones only, minus some. The table includes millions of clones, about 95% detected once. The V segment lost 5 bases and the J segment 2 bases; nucleotides outside the gene matches: 7. Germline V gene data show CDR1 as SGHDT and CDR2 as YYEEEE. This CDR3 is 14 amino acids long. This sequence was found in a man in his late teens or twenties in good health. The source material was naive CD8+ T cells sorted from blood. This chain connects TRBV5-6 to TRBJ2-7, with 7 bases aligning to TRBD2. As DNA, the CDR3 is TGTGCCAGCAGTTTCAGCGGGAAGGCCTACGAGCAGTACTTC. Its translation: CASSFSGKAYEQYF. Complete variable domain (other parts from reference TRBV5-6 and TRBJ2-7): DAGVTQSPTHLIKTRGQQVTLRCSPKSGHDTVSWYQQALGQGPQFIFQYYEEEERQRGNFPDRFSGHQFPNYSSELNVNALLLGDSALYLCASSFSGKAYEQYFGPGTRLTVT.